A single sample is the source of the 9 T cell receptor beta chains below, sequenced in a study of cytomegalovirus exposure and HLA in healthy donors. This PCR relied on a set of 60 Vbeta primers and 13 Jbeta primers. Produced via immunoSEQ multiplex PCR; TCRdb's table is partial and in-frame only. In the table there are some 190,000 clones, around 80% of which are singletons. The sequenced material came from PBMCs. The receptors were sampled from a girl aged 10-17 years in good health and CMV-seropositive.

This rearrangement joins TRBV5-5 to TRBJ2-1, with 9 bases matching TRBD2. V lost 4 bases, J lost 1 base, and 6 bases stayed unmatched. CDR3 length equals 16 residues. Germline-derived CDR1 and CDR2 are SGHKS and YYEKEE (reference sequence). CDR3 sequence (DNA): TGTGCCAGCAGCCCCGGGACTAGCCGGTCCTACAATGAGCAGTTCTTC. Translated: CASSPGTSRSYNEQFF.

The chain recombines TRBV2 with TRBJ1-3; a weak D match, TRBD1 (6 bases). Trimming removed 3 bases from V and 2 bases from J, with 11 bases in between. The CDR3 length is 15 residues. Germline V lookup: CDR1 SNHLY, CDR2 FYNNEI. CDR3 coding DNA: TGTGCCAGCAGTGAGCAGGGGAGACCTGGAAACACCATATATTTT. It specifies CASSEQGRPGNTIYF.

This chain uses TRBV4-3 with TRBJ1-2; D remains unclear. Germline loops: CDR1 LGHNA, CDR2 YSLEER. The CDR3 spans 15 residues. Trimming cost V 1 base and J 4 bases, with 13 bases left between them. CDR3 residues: CASSQARGRGYGYTF. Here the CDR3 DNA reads TGCGCCAGCAGCCAAGCTCGAGGGAGAGGCTATGGCTACACCTTC.

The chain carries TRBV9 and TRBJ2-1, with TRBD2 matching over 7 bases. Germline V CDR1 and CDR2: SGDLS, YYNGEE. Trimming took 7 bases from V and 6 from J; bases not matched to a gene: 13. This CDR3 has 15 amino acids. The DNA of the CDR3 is TGTGCCAGCGGGCAGACGACTAGCTTGGGCAATGAGCAGTTCTTC. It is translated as CASGQTTSLGNEQFF.

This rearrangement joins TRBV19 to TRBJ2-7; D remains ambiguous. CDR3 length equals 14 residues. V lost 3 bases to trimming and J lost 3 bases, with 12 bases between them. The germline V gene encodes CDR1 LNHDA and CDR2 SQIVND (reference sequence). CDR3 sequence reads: CASSMFVRNYEQYF. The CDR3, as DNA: TGTGCCAGTAGTATGTTCGTCAGGAACTACGAGCAGTACTTC.

The CDR3 DNA reads TGTGCCTGGAGGTGGGACTCAGGGGGAGAAGCTTTCTTT. As protein: CAWRWDSGGEAFF. J is TRBJ1-1 and V is TRBV30, with 7 bases matching TRBD1. The germline V gene encodes CDR1 GTSNPN and CDR2 SVGIG (reference sequence). CDR3 length: 13 amino acids. The V gene end was trimmed by 3 bases and the J gene end by 8 bases; junction bases not matched to a gene: 9.

Written as DNA, the CDR3 is TGTGCCAGCAGCCCGGGATCGGATGGCTACACCTTC. The encoded protein is CASSPGSDGYTF. V gene TRBV7-9 combines with J gene TRBJ1-2; D is unresolved. The length of the CDR3 is 12 residues. Germline V gene lookup returns CDR1 SEHNR and CDR2 FQNEAQ (reference sequence). Trimming removed 5 bases at V and 6 bases at J, with 10 bases between.

CDR3 in amino acids: CSVTPDSAETQYF. CDR3 in DNA: TGCAGCGTTACCCCCGACTCAGCAGAGACCCAGTACTTC. The chain employs TRBV29-1 and TRBJ2-5; D not resolved. Germline values: CDR1 SQVTM, CDR2 ANQGSEA. V was cut by 5 bases and J by 4 bases, with 14 bases left in between. The CDR3 totals 13 residues.

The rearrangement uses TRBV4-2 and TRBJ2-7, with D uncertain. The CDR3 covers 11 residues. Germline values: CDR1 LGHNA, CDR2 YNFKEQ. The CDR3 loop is CATGGTYEQYF. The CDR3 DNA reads TGTGCGACCGGCGGAACCTACGAGCAGTACTTC.